This record looks at one TCR beta chain sequence and its context. Its antigen is not yet known. Base qualities are not provided; no much larger clone lies one nucleotide away. The data were produced on an Illumina HiSeq 2500. First-strand cDNA was synthesized with Superscript III and a set of TRAV- and TRBV-specific primers, covering both TCRalpha and TCRbeta chains. TCRs were amplified with Phusion for 15 to 20 PCR cycles using a constant-region primer together with the adapter attached to the V primers. Amplification of the isolated mRNA was done with the MessageAmp II aRNA Amplification Kit, which involved a roughly 17-hour in vitro transcription at 37 degrees C. mRNA for TCR sequencing was isolated with the Dynabeads mRNA DIRECT Purification Kit. Indexed Illumina adapters were added in a second Phusion PCR of 25 to 30 cycles, and the PCR products were purified with AMPure XP beads. Per the original workflow: Using custom Perl scripts, TCR sequences that encoded the same protein were pooled, out-of-frame sequences were dropped, and the abundance of each clonotype was calculated. Any TCR sequence supported by only a single read was excluded from analysis. Among the metrics used to describe the repertoires were Shannon entropy, Gini index, clonality, richness, and the frequency of TCRs shared between repertoires. TCRdb cleaned the public reads at Q25 with fastp, built clones with MiXCR and kept in-frame beta chains. Rows merge per CDR3 protein into single entries with the most common DNA and genes. Here the V and J calls rest on TCRdb's processing, not on the authors' analysis. This sample comprises about 100,000 distinct CDR3 sequences, less than 25% of them detected only once. Over 3.5% of the sample belongs to the ten largest clones.

The time point label for this specimen denotes: after trial treatment. The treatment or condition label of this sample denotes: LDRT plus nivolumab, ipilimumab, low-dose cyclophosphamide and aspirin (RACIN trial). Donors were enrolled in RACIN, a single-arm phase I dose-escalation trial in which nivolumab, ipilimumab, aspirin, low-dose cyclophosphamide and low-dose radiotherapy were combined. Patients were eligible if they had advanced solid tumors that were TIL-negative. The data derive from a study of low-dose radiotherapy and immunotherapy resistance in tumors (dated by TCRdb to between 2021 and 2023). At the level of the whole study: Patients in Cohort 1 were given 0.5 Gy per fraction every 2 weeks, and the prescribed total PTV dose was 6.5 Gy. For Cohort 2, the dose was 1 Gy per fraction given every two weeks, adding up to 13 Gy in total across 26 weeks. Nivolumab was administered intravenously as a 240 mg flat dose every two weeks, and ipilimumab was administered intravenously at 1 mg/kg every six weeks. Every two weeks, patients got intravenous cyclophosphamide at 200 mg/m2, given one day ahead of each radiation and immunotherapy administration. Starting on cycle 1 day 1, patients took 300 mg of aspirin by mouth once daily for four cycles. No randomization into treatment groups was done for the people taking part in the trial. Eight patients were included in the translational analysis: three from the first dose cohort and the first five from the second dose cohort.

Clipping removes 6 bases from V and 6 bases from J, with 2 as the unmatched junction base count. Via the germline V gene, CDR1 is MGHDK and CDR2 SYGVNS. The CDR3 has 12 amino acids, counting the end cysteine and phenylalanine. Just CDR3 DNA is preserved here, 36 bases in frame from base 1. The source was PBMCs, collected after low-dose radiotherapy plus immunotherapy. The receptor's source is a male donor with prostate cancer. Recombination linked TRBV25-1 to TRBJ1-5; TRBD1 agrees with 7 junctional bases. For the CDR3, the sequence is CASSRDSQPQHF. Here is the DNA: TGTGCCAGCAGCCGGGACAGTCAGCCCCAGCATTTT.